This record concerns one TCR beta chain sequence. PCR amplification relied on 60 Vbeta primers (plus 13 Jbeta primers). In the source study's methods: It was a later analysis that counted roughly 80 million unique TCR beta chains, of which about 10 million were shared. Clones were sequenced by immunoSEQ multiplex PCR, and TCRdb holds only the in-frame ones, with some missing. The DNA gave D and trimming, while V, J and clone size come from that table. The sample contains under 140,000 clones, just over 75% of which appear only once. These data come from a study of cytomegalovirus exposure and HLA in healthy donors. Study information: An analysis done earlier identified more than 100 million unique TCR beta sequences from about 180 million T cells.

Trimming shortened V by 2 bases and J by 0 bases, and 17 bases separated the two germline ends. Germline V CDR1 and CDR2: MGHRA, YSYEKL. This CDR3 region has 18 residues. This clonotype originated in a man aged 25-45 years in good health and CMV-seropositive. The material sequenced was PBMCs. The chain combines TRBV4-1 with TRBJ1-3; weak D call: TRBD1 (5 bases). The CDR3 is CASSQTLPGRLSGNTIYF. Here the CDR3 DNA reads TGCGCCAGCAGCCAAACCCTCCCAGGGAGGCTCTCTGGAAACACCATATATTTT.